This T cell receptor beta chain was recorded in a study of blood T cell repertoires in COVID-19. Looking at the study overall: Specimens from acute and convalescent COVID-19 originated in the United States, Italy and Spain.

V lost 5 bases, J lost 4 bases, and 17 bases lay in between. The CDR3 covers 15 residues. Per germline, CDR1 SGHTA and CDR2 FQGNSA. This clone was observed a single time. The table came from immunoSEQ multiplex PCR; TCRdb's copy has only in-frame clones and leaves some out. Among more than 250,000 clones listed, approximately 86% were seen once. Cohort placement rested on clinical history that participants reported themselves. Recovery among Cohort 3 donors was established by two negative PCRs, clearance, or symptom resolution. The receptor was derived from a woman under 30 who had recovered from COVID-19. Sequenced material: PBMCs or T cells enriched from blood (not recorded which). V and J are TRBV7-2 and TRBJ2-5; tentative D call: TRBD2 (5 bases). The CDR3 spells CASSPSGVRGETQYF. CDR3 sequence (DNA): TGTGCCAGCAGCCCAAGTGGGGTACGGGGAGAGACCCAGTACTTC. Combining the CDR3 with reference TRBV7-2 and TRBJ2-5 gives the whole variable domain GAGVSQSPSNKVTEKGKDVELRCDPISGHTALYWYRQSLGQGLEFLIYFQGNSAPDKSGLPSDRFSAERTGGSVSTLTIQRTQQEDSAVYLCASSPSGVRGETQYFGPGTRLLVL.